The source of this T cell receptor (beta chain) is a study of shared clonotypes between healthy human individuals. Study background: Each donor's CD8 memory used one plate, CD8 naive two, each CD4 subset three.

This clone came up once. The antigen is not known. Data came from immunoSEQ multiplex PCR; TCRdb stores just in-frame clones and leaves some out. The sample lists some 360,000 clones; roughly 80% were seen once. This CDR3 comprises 12 residues. Germline CDR1 and CDR2: SEHNR and FQNEAQ (reference sequence). Trimming removed 9 bases from V and 0 bases from J, with 6 bases in between. Study results and caveats: A handful of donors showed sharing of 4.5% to 5% of naive CD4 clonotypes. As a rule, naive subsets had a larger estimated richness than memory subsets.

This rearrangement joins TRBV7-9 to TRBJ1-3; D unresolved. The source of this sequence is a man aged 25-45 years in good health. Sample: memory CD4+ T cells sorted from blood. Subset of the sample: CD45RA-negative fraction. CDR3 in amino acids: CASRRSGNTIYF. In DNA form, the CDR3 reads TGTGCCAGTCGTCGCTCTGGAAACACCATATATTTT.